This T cell receptor (beta chain) came from a study of blood T cell repertoires in COVID-19. Study at large: COVID-19 samples from acute and convalescent phases originated in the United States, Italy and Spain. T cells, B-cell-depleted T cells, or PBMCs provided the cDNA or gDNA that served as material.

J was trimmed by 3 bases and V by 6 bases; bases with no gene match: 4. CDR1 KGHSH and CDR2 LQKENI come from the germline V gene. This CDR3 is built from 14 residues. Authors' processing steps: Amplifying reference gene primers gave estimates of nucleated cell counts. The repertoire was sequenced with immunoSEQ multiplex PCR; TCRdb's copy has only in-frame clones and lacks some. From that table come the V and J calls and clone size; the DNA was used to work out D and trimming. Of roughly 100,000 clones detected, approximately 92% appear once; the ten largest clones hold 4.2%. Sequenced sample: peripheral blood. The chain joins TRBV18 to TRBJ1-4; TRBD1 matches 7 bases. This clonotype was sampled from a man between 18 and 35 years old with acute or convalescent COVID-19. The CDR3 DNA sequence: TGTGCCAGCTCTCAAGGGACAGCTAATGAAAAACTGTTTTTT. This codes for CASSQGTANEKLFF.